This T cell receptor beta chain comes out of a study of blood T cell repertoires in COVID-19. Profiling relied on immunoSEQ multiplex PCR, and the TCRdb table lists in-frame clones only, not all of them. The sample has about 190,000 clones, approximately 84% seen once. Individuals drawn from under 30 US areas were about 18 to 100 years old. The clonotype was recovered from a woman aged 30 to 39 who had recovered from COVID-19. Sequences were obtained from PBMCs or T cells enriched from blood (not recorded which).

The CDR3 here is CASSIGTGGRDEQFF. DNA of the CDR3: TGTGCCAGCAGCATAGGGACAGGGGGCCGGGATGAGCAGTTCTTC. The chain is built from TRBV7-3 and TRBJ2-1; the match to TRBD1 covers 12 bases. This CDR3 region has 15 residues. V shed 5 bases and J 8 bases; nucleotides not matched to a gene: 7. CDR1 and CDR2 from the germline V gene are SGHTA and FQGTGA.